This is a list of T cell receptor beta chains from one sample in a study of sequential checkpoint blockade in melanoma. Profiled with immunoSEQ multiplex PCR; TCRdb holds only in-frame clones, not every one. The data contain under 2,500 clones, more than 20% of them singletons. Sequencing was performed on tumor tissue (inferred from file names), taken from a patient given nivolumab and ipilimumab in sequence. Source of these receptors: a human donor with melanoma. Each CDR3 is given with its conserved first and last residue. The D gene is left open where the match is weak. For some rows the clone size is stated as once, few or many, or as a class when expanded; others skip it.

d_call,v_call,clone_size,j_call,cdr3_length,cdr3_nt,cdr3_aa
TRBD1,TRBV6-8,few,TRBJ1-2,13,TGTGCCAGCACTCCGACAGGGGACTATGGCTACACCTTC,CASTPTGDYGYTF
-,TRBV11-3,medium-sized,TRBJ1-4,14,TGTGCCAGCAGCGCTATGGGGACTAATGAAAAACTGTTTTTT,CASSAMGTNEKLFF
TRBD1,TRBV29-1,-,TRBJ2-7,13,TGCAGCGTTCGGACAGGGACCCTCTACGAGCAGTACTTC,CSVRTGTLYEQYF
TRBD1,TRBV11-3,medium-sized,TRBJ1-1,15,TGTGCCAGCAGCTCCGCCCAGGGGGCCCTCACTGAAGCTTTCTTT,CASSSAQGALTEAFF
-,TRBV18,-,TRBJ2-5,13,TGTGCCAGCTCAGGGGATATCCAAGAGACCCAGTACTTC,CASSGDIQETQYF
-,TRBV14,-,TRBJ1-2,14,TGTGCCAGCAGCCGGGACCTAGAAGGGGACGGCTACACCTTC,CASSRDLEGDGYTF
-,TRBV6-8,medium-sized,TRBJ1-5,17,TGTGCCAGCAGTTATCTTCCCGGCAGGGGATTGGGACAGCCCCAGCATTTT,CASSYLPGRGLGQPQHF
TRBD2,TRBV28,few,TRBJ2-3,13,TGTGCCAGCAGTACCTTACCTCGGGAGGCGCAGTATTTT,CASSTLPREAQYF
-,TRBV11-3,large,TRBJ1-2,14,TGTGCCAGCACCCGAGACACAGGAAACTATGGCTACACCTTC,CASTRDTGNYGYTF
TRBD2,TRBV5-1,once,TRBJ2-5,16,TGCGCCAGCAGCTTGGTTAGCGGGGGCCTCCAAGAGACCCAGTACTTC,CASSLVSGGLQETQYF
-,TRBV11-3,many,TRBJ2-3,15,TGTGCCAGCAGCTTTGGGGGAGGCGCAGAGGATACGCAGTATTTT,CASSFGGGAEDTQYF
TRBD1,TRBV28,few,TRBJ1-2,14,TGTGCCAGCAGTCCGCCTGACAGGGGGCGGGGCTACACCTTC,CASSPPDRGRGYTF
-,TRBV18,large,TRBJ1-3,15,TGTGCCAGCTCACCACCGGCTAGCTCTGGAAACACCATATATTTT,CASSPPASSGNTIYF
TRBD1,TRBV28,-,TRBJ2-3,15,TGTGCCAGCAGTCCCGGGACAGGGTCGAGAAATACGCAGTATTTT,CASSPGTGSRNTQYF
TRBD2,TRBV11-3,many,TRBJ2-1,15,TGTGCCAGCAGCACAAGACTAGCCTCCTACAATGAGCAGTTCTTC,CASSTRLASYNEQFF
TRBD1,TRBV11-3,many,TRBJ1-2,15,TGTGCCAGCAGAAGTACAGGGGGTAACCTCTATGGCTACACCTTC,CASRSTGGNLYGYTF
-,TRBV11-3,medium-sized,TRBJ1-1,15,TGTGCCAGCAGCCCGGTTGCGGGGATGAACACTGAAGCTTTCTTT,CASSPVAGMNTEAFF
TRBD1,TRBV18,-,TRBJ2-7,13,TGTGCCAGCTCACGGGACAGACCCTACGAGCAGTACTTC,CASSRDRPYEQYF
TRBD1,TRBV10-2,few,TRBJ1-2,13,TGCGCCAGCTCCGGGACAGGGGATTATGGCTACACCTTC,CASSGTGDYGYTF
TRBD1,TRBV11-3,many,TRBJ2-7,14,TGTGCCAGCAGCTTAGTGGCAGGGGGAGCCGAGCAGTACTTC,CASSLVAGGAEQYF
TRBD2,TRBV11-3,few,TRBJ2-1,15,TGTGCCAGCAGCCCTAGCGGGAGAGTCGACAATGAGCAGTTCTTC,CASSPSGRVDNEQFF
-,TRBV6-1,few,TRBJ2-5,16,TGTGCCAGCAGTGAAGTGGTGCTAGCGTACCAAGAGACCCAGTACTTC,CASSEVVLAYQETQYF
-,TRBV11-3,medium-sized,TRBJ1-1,15,TGTGCCAGCAGCTTACTCGGACTGGGCGTCACTGAAGCTTTCTTT,CASSLLGLGVTEAFF
TRBD2,TRBV11-3,medium-sized,TRBJ2-2,20,TGTGCCAGCAGCTTAGTACCCGGGTTACTAGCGGGGCCGAACACCGGGGAGCTGTTTTTT,CASSLVPGLLAGPNTGELFF
-,TRBV11-3,many,TRBJ1-2,16,TGTGCCAGCAGCTTAGATGGGGCAGCGTTTAACTATGGCTACACCTTC,CASSLDGAAFNYGYTF
TRBD2,TRBV6-8,few,TRBJ2-4,16,TGTGCCAGCAGTGGGATAGCGGGAGGAGCCAAAAACATTCAGTACTTC,CASSGIAGGAKNIQYF
TRBD1,TRBV19,large,TRBJ1-1,14,TGTGCCAGTAGTATCACAGGGGTTGGGACTGAAGCTTTCTTT,CASSITGVGTEAFF
TRBD1,TRBV11-3,many,TRBJ2-7,14,TGTGCCAGCAGATACGGGACAGGGAAAAGGGAGCAGTACTTC,CASRYGTGKREQYF
-,TRBV19,-,TRBJ2-2,15,TGTGCCAGTAGTATCCACCGGGGGAACACCGGGGAGCTGTTTTTT,CASSIHRGNTGELFF
TRBD2,TRBV11-3,few,TRBJ2-1,16,TGTGCCAGCAGCCAACGTGGGCGGGAGGAAAGAAATGAGCAGTTCTTC,CASSQRGREERNEQFF
TRBD2,TRBV18,-,TRBJ2-3,18,TGTGCCAGCTCACCTACGGTGTCCGGGGGGGCGACAGCAGATACGCAGTATTTT,CASSPTVSGGATADTQYF